This record looks at one T cell receptor (beta chain) sequence and its context. TCRdb reanalysed the 5' RACE reads using MiXCR and keeps one entry per CDR3 protein. The sample lists about 55,000 distinct CDR3 sequences, about 15% occurring once. In germline, CDR1 is SQVTM, CDR2 ANQGSEA. The CDR3 runs 12 residues. V lost 6 bases to trimming and J lost 8 bases, with 16 bases between them. This specimen comes from a study of early T cells in non-severe SARS-CoV-2 infection. The sequence came from an adult who was a healthcare worker with PCR-confirmed SARS-CoV-2 infection or an uninfected control (not recorded which). Sequencing was performed on whole blood, taken at baseline. The chain joins TRBV29-1 to TRBJ1-2; a weak D match, TRBD1 (5 bases). CDR3 coding DNA: TGCAGCGTCCACCAGGGATTGCAAGGCTACACCTTC. As protein: CSVHQGLQGYTF.